Listed here are 6 T cell receptor beta chains from one sample, sequenced in a study of blood T cell repertoires in COVID-19 (dated by TCRdb to 2019 to 2021). Library construction relied on the immunoSEQ multiplex PCR assay. Here the immuneACCESS table is served through TCRdb, limited to in-frame sequences with V and J called. Missing clones are a known gap in these copies; in checked studies unresolved V genes cover under half, and the rest lacks a known reason. This sample gives 100,000 to 150,000 clones in total; approximately 82% of them show up just once. 5.5% to 6% of the sample belongs to the ten largest clones. Specimen: peripheral blood. These receptor sequences come from an elderly man with active or convalescent COVID-19.

The genes are TRBV7-6 and TRBJ2-2; D perhaps matches TRBD2 (7 bases). Germline CDR1 SGHVS, CDR2 FNYEAQ. The CDR3 is 16 amino acids. V lost 0 bases to trimming and J lost 6 bases, with 14 bases between them. The CDR3, as DNA: TGTGCCAGCAGCTTAGCGCAGGGCGGGGGCCCCGGGGAGCTGTTTTTT. Encoded protein: CASSLAQGGGPGELFF.

Only one count was recorded for this clone. The V gene is TRBV5-5, the J gene TRBJ1-6, with D perhaps matching TRBD1 (6 bases). V gave up 4 bases and J gave up 6 bases, with 17 bases separating them. Germline loops: CDR1 SGHKS, CDR2 YYEKEE (reference sequence). There are 16 residues in the CDR3. Written as DNA, the CDR3 is TGTGCCAGCAGCCCCTTCCAGGGGTTGGGTAATTCACCCCTCCACTTT. Amino acid sequence: CASSPFQGLGNSPLHF. The entire variable domain, with the rest obtained from reference TRBV5-5 and TRBJ1-6, is as follows: DAGVTQSPTHLIKTRGQQVTLRCSPISGHKSVSWYQQVLGQGPQFIFQYYEKEERGRGNFPDRFSARQFPNYSSELNVNALLLGDSALYLCASSPFQGLGNSPLHFGNGTRLTVT.

The V gene is TRBV4-1, the J gene TRBJ2-2; 13 bases fit TRBD2. Germline lookup yields CDR1 MGHRA and CDR2 YSYEKL. The V segment lost 2 bases and the J segment 1 base; nucleotides outside the gene matches: 4. The CDR3 contains 18 residues. The CDR3 protein is CASSQSGLAGQNTGELFF. In nucleotides, the CDR3 is TGCGCCAGCAGCCAATCGGGACTAGCGGGGCAGAACACCGGGGAGCTGTTTTTT.

V gene TRBV4-3 combines with J gene TRBJ2-4; 14 bases are shared with TRBD2. This CDR3 contains 16 residues. V was clipped by 0 bases and J by 9 bases; unmatched bases: 4. CDR1 and CDR2 (germline): LGHNA, YSLEER. CDR3 loop: CASSQETSGGAFIQYF. DNA of the CDR3: TGCGCCAGCAGCCAAGAGACTAGCGGGGGGGCCTTCATTCAGTACTTC.

The chain employs TRBV5-1 and TRBJ2-5; 11 nucleotides line up with TRBD1. Trimming took 4 bases from V and 11 from J; bases not matched to a gene: 10. Per the germline V gene, CDR1 is SGHRS and CDR2 is YFSETQ. The CDR3 has 14 residues. CDR3 coding DNA: TGCGCCAGCAGCCTTCGGACAGGGGGCGGCCATCAGTACTTC. Residues: CASSLRTGGGHQYF. Using reference TRBV5-1 and TRBJ2-5 for the parts outside the CDR3, the full variable domain is KAGVTQTPRYLIKTRGQQVTLSCSPISGHRSVSWYQQTPGQGLQFLFEYFSETQRNKGNFPGRFSGRQFSNSRSEMNVSTLELGDSALYLCASSLRTGGGHQYFGPGTRLLVL.

J is TRBJ1-2 and V is TRBV30, with a weak D call TRBD1 (6 bases). Deletions cut 3 bases from V and 7 bases from J, with 18 bases between. CDR1 and CDR2 (germline): GTSNPN, SVGIG (reference sequence). This CDR3 spans 14 amino acids. CDR3 protein: CAWSLLGGRFGYTF. In nucleotides, the CDR3 is TGTGCCTGGAGCCTACTGGGGGGGCGATTTGGCTACACCTTC. Complete variable domain (other parts from reference TRBV30 and TRBJ1-2): SQTIHQWPATLVQPVGSPLSLECTVEGTSNPNLYWYRQAAGRGLQLLFYSVGIGQISSEVPQNLSASRPQDRQFILSSKKLLLSDSGFYLCAWSLLGGRFGYTFGSGTRLTVV.